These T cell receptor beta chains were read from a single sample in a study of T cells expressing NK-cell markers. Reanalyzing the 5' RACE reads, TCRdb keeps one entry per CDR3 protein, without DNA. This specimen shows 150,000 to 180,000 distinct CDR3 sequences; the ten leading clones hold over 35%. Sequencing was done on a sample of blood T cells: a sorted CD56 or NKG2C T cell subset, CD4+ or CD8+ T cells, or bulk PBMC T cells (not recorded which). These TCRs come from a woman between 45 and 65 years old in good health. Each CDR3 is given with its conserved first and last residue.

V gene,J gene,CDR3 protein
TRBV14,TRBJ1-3,CASSQGQDSGNTIYF
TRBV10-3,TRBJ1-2,CAISVVPGGFYGYTF
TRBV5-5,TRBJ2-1,CASSLGEASRNEQFF
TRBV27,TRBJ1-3,CASSVSGSRNTIYF
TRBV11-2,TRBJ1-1,CASSLEAGYAEAFF
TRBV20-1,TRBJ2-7,CSASLWEAAYEQYF
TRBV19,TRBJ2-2,CASISLADFTGELFF
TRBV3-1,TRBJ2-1,CASSQRPSGNNEQFF
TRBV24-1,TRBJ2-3,CATSESGVMGTSTDTQYF
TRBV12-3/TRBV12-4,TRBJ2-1,CASSPSGELPYNEQFF
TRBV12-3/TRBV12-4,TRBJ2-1,CASSSYPLDSFEQFF
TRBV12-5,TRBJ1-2,CASGPGGQLNYGYTF
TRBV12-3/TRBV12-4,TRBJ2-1,CASSILGTASNEQFF
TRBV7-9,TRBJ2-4,CASSLAKDRENIQYF
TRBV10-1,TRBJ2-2,CASGLAGGGELFF
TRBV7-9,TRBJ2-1,CASSISPAGVYNEQFF
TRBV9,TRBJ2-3,CASSVASGRTDTQYF
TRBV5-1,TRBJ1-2,CASSSNRGPWYGYTF
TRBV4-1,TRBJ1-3,CASSQGAYSGNTIYF
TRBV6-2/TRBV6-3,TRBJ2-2,CASSLPGTSGTGTGELFF
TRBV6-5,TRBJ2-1,CASSYPSGNNEQFF
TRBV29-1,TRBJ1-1,CSAGENTEAFF
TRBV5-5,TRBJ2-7,CASSLVWAGVRSYEQYF
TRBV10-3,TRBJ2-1,CAIGGGRRDPNEQFF
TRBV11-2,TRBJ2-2,CASSLIPGKNTGELFF
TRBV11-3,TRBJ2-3,CASSFIRVGRDTQYF
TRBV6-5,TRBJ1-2,CASSYSSGNYGYTF
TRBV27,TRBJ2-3,CASSLTSGMRTDTQYF
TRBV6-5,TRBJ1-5,CASSYSSTGGKDQPQHF
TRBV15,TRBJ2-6,CATSRGGANVLTF
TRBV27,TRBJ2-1,CASRTHLGEQFF
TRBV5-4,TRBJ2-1,CASRPAGGPDAEQFF
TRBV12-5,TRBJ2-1,CASRPGAPPQFF
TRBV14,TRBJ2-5,CASSQGIEETQYF
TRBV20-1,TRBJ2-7,CSAPGQGAAEQYF